A selection of T cell receptor beta chains follows, all from one sample in a study of technical replicates of blood from a few donors. Data came from immunoSEQ multiplex PCR; TCRdb stores just in-frame clones and leaves some out. The profile shows roughly 70,000 clones, 90% to 95% of them singletons. Sequenced material: T cells isolated from PBMCs. These receptors were obtained from a human donor in good health. The CDR3 runs from the conserved cysteine through the conserved F or W. Each record gives: V gene, D gene, J gene, clone size, CDR3 DNA, CDR3 protein. The D gene is left open where the match is weak. Size is omitted from some rows. Given values are once, few, many or a class for expanded clones.

V: TRBV5-1
D: NA
J: TRBJ2-5
size: NA
DNA: TGCGCCAGCAGCTTTGGCTCCCAAGAGACCCAGTACTTC
CDR3: CASSFGSQETQYF

V: TRBV29-1
D: NA
J: TRBJ2-7
size: once
DNA: TGCAGCGCCGGAACTAGTACCGAGCAGTACTTC
CDR3: CSAGTSTEQYF

V: TRBV29-1
D: NA
J: TRBJ1-1
size: NA
DNA: TGCAGCGTTGAGTCAGTCCTTAACACTGAAGCTTTCTTT
CDR3: CSVESVLNTEAFF

V: TRBV7-8
D: TRBD1
J: TRBJ2-7
size: NA
DNA: TGTGCCAGCACCTCCCGGGACAGGGTCGACGAGCAGTACTTC
CDR3: CASTSRDRVDEQYF

V: TRBV29-1
D: TRBD1
J: TRBJ1-2
size: NA
DNA: TGCAGCGTTGAAGATCTAGGGGGCTCCAACTATGGCTACACCTTC
CDR3: CSVEDLGGSNYGYTF

V: TRBV9
D: NA
J: TRBJ2-1
size: NA
DNA: TGTGCCAGCAGCGGAGGCGACGGTGAGCAGTTCTTC
CDR3: CASSGGDGEQFF

V: TRBV11-2
D: TRBD1
J: TRBJ2-7
size: once
DNA: TGTGCCAGCAGCTTAGTGACAGGGGGCTACGAGCAGTACTTC
CDR3: CASSLVTGGYEQYF

V: TRBV7-9
D: TRBD2
J: TRBJ2-1
size: NA
DNA: TGTGCCAGCAGCATCGGACTAGCGGGAGAGCAGTTCTTC
CDR3: CASSIGLAGEQFF

V: TRBV5-1
D: TRBD2
J: TRBJ2-7
size: NA
DNA: TGCGCCAGCTCAACCTTAGCGGGAGACCACGAGCAGTACTTC
CDR3: CASSTLAGDHEQYF

V: TRBV7-9
D: NA
J: TRBJ2-7
size: once
DNA: TGTGCCAGCAGCTTAGTCGGCAGGGCCTACGAGCAGTACTTC
CDR3: CASSLVGRAYEQYF

V: TRBV9
D: NA
J: TRBJ1-2
size: NA
DNA: TGTGCCAGCAGCTCCGGACAGACCTATGGCTACACCTTC
CDR3: CASSSGQTYGYTF

V: TRBV19
D: TRBD2
J: TRBJ2-2
size: NA
DNA: TGTGCCACCCCGGAGGTAGCGGGCACCGGGGAGCTGTTTTTT
CDR3: CATPEVAGTGELFF

V: TRBV29-1
D: TRBD1
J: TRBJ1-1
size: NA
DNA: TGCAGCCCGAGACAGGGGACGGGCACTGAAGCTTTCTTT
CDR3: CSPRQGTGTEAFF

V: TRBV29-1
D: TRBD2
J: TRBJ2-1
size: once
DNA: TGCAGCGTTCGACTAGCGGGAGGAAGAGGTGATGAGCAGTTCTTC
CDR3: CSVRLAGGRGDEQFF

V: TRBV18
D: NA
J: TRBJ2-7
size: NA
DNA: TGTGCCAGCCTCGAGGACTCTACCTACGAGCAGTACTTC
CDR3: CASLEDSTYEQYF

V: TRBV11-2
D: TRBD1
J: TRBJ2-7
size: NA
DNA: TGTGCCATTTTAATGACAGGGTTTGACGAGCAGTACTTC
CDR3: CAILMTGFDEQYF

V: TRBV6-1
D: NA
J: TRBJ1-1
size: NA
DNA: TGTGCCAGCAGTGAATTCCCGGGGAACACTGAAGCTTTCTTT
CDR3: CASSEFPGNTEAFF

V: TRBV5-4
D: NA
J: TRBJ1-3
size: NA
DNA: TGTGCCAGCAGCCGGGGAGGATCTTCTGGAAACACCATATATTTT
CDR3: CASSRGGSSGNTIYF

V: TRBV30
D: TRBD1
J: TRBJ1-5
size: NA
DNA: TGTGCCTGGAGTAAAGGGGGCGGAAGAAATCAGCCCCAGCATTTT
CDR3: CAWSKGGGRNQPQHF

V: TRBV5-4
D: NA
J: TRBJ2-3
size: NA
DNA: TGTGCCAGCAGCTTGGCCCCGACAGATACGCAGTATTTT
CDR3: CASSLAPTDTQYF

V: TRBV6-6
D: TRBD1
J: TRBJ2-7
size: NA
DNA: TGTGCCAGCAGTTACCTCGGGGACAGTTACTCCTACGAGCAGTACTTC
CDR3: CASSYLGDSYSYEQYF

V: TRBV11-2
D: NA
J: TRBJ1-5
size: NA
DNA: TGTGCCAGCAGCTGGGACACGAATCAGCCCCAGCATTTT
CDR3: CASSWDTNQPQHF

V: TRBV4-1
D: NA
J: TRBJ1-5
size: NA
DNA: TGCGCCAGCAGCCAAGACCCTCAGGGGAATCAGCCCCAGCATTTT
CDR3: CASSQDPQGNQPQHF

V: TRBV4-1
D: NA
J: TRBJ2-1
size: NA
DNA: TGCGCCAGCAGCCAAGACGGGACTTCCTACAATGAGCAGTTCTTC
CDR3: CASSQDGTSYNEQFF

V: TRBV7-2
D: NA
J: TRBJ2-2
size: NA
DNA: TGTGCCAGCAGCAAATATACCGGGGAGCTGTTTTTT
CDR3: CASSKYTGELFF

V: TRBV5-1
D: TRBD2
J: TRBJ2-1
size: NA
DNA: TGCGCCAGCAGCTTAATATTAGCGGGAGCCCACAATGAGCAGTTCTTC
CDR3: CASSLILAGAHNEQFF

V: TRBV2
D: NA
J: TRBJ2-7
size: NA
DNA: TGTGCCAGCAGGGCAGGGTTCTCCTACGAGCAGTACTTC
CDR3: CASRAGFSYEQYF

V: TRBV5-1
D: NA
J: TRBJ2-3
size: NA
DNA: TGCGCCAGCAGACCTGGAGCTGGAGATACGCAGTATTTT
CDR3: CASRPGAGDTQYF

V: TRBV7-8
D: TRBD1
J: TRBJ1-5
size: NA
DNA: TGTGCCAGTAACTCACAGGGGTCTAGGGGTAGCAATCAGCCCCAGCATTTT
CDR3: CASNSQGSRGSNQPQHF

V: TRBV13
D: TRBD1
J: TRBJ1-5
size: NA
DNA: TGTGCCAGCAGCGCCGGGACAGGGGAATTCGGACAGCCCCAGCATTTT
CDR3: CASSAGTGEFGQPQHF

V: TRBV25-1
D: NA
J: TRBJ2-7
size: NA
DNA: TGTGCCAGCAGTGAAGCGGGTGCCTACGAGCAGTACTTC
CDR3: CASSEAGAYEQYF

V: TRBV9
D: TRBD2
J: TRBJ2-6
size: NA
DNA: TGTGCCAGCAGCCCCCATGCGGGAGGGCCTAGTGGGGCCAACGTCCTGACTTTC
CDR3: CASSPHAGGPSGANVLTF

V: TRBV6-6
D: NA
J: TRBJ1-5
size: NA
DNA: TGTGCCAGCAGTCAGGGGAGCAATCAGCCCCAGCATTTT
CDR3: CASSQGSNQPQHF

V: TRBV2
D: TRBD1
J: TRBJ1-1
size: NA
DNA: TGTGCCAGCAGGGATTTCGGGACAGCAGAAGCTTTCTTT
CDR3: CASRDFGTAEAFF

V: TRBV4-2
D: TRBD2
J: TRBJ2-1
size: NA
DNA: TGTGCCAGCAGCCAAGGACTAGCGGATCTCAATGAGCAGTTCTTC
CDR3: CASSQGLADLNEQFF

V: TRBV11-2
D: TRBD2
J: TRBJ2-3
size: NA
DNA: TGTGCCAGCAGCTTAGGGGCGGGAGATACAGATACGCAGTATTTT
CDR3: CASSLGAGDTDTQYF

V: TRBV5-5
D: TRBD1
J: TRBJ1-1
size: NA
DNA: TGTGCCAGCAGCACAATGACAGGGGCACCTGAAGCTTTCTTT
CDR3: CASSTMTGAPEAFF

V: TRBV14
D: NA
J: TRBJ2-1
size: NA
DNA: TGTGCCAGCGGTTACTACGGGAATGAGCAGTTCTTC
CDR3: CASGYYGNEQFF

V: TRBV28
D: TRBD1
J: TRBJ2-5
size: NA
DNA: TGTGCCAGCAGTTTAGGACAGGGGGGATCGGGGGAGACCCAGTACTTC
CDR3: CASSLGQGGSGETQYF

V: TRBV7-8
D: NA
J: TRBJ2-5
size: NA
DNA: TGTGCCAGCAGCTTAGTTCAGGCCCGGACCCAGTACTTC
CDR3: CASSLVQARTQYF

V: TRBV6-5
D: TRBD2
J: TRBJ2-3
size: NA
DNA: TGTGCCAGCGCGGGGGAGCGGAATACGCAGTATTTT
CDR3: CASAGERNTQYF

V: TRBV11-1
D: TRBD2
J: TRBJ2-1
size: once
DNA: TGTGCCACCATACCGGGACTAGCGGGAGGATCCTACAATGAGCAGTTCTTC
CDR3: CATIPGLAGGSYNEQFF